Listed here are 20 T cell receptor beta chains from one sample, sequenced in a study of cytomegalovirus exposure and HLA in healthy donors. Only in-frame clones appear in the TCRdb table, and some are missing; sequencing was by immunoSEQ multiplex PCR. The sample carries about 340,000 clones, 86% recorded once. Sequencing input: PBMCs. The origin of the receptors is a woman in her late teens or twenties in good health and CMV-seronegative.

J is TRBJ2-7 and V is TRBV27; 10 positions match TRBD2. The CDR3 has 17 amino acids. Germline V gene lookup returns CDR1 MNHEY and CDR2 SMNVEV (reference sequence). J gave up 3 bases and V 4 bases, and 12 bases lay outside the gene matches. The DNA for the CDR3 is TGTGCCAGCAGTTCCCAAGTTCTAGCGGGAGTAAACTACGAGCAGTACTTC. It encodes CASSSQVLAGVNYEQYF.

The chain couples TRBV9 to TRBJ2-7; 7 nucleotides line up with TRBD1. Germline-derived CDR1 and CDR2 are SGDLS and YYNGEE. Trimming removed 4 bases from V and 0 bases from J; junction bases left unmatched: 7. There are 15 residues in the CDR3. CDR3 protein: CASSPFGTDSYEQYF. The CDR3 coding sequence is TGTGCCAGCAGCCCTTTCGGGACAGACTCCTACGAGCAGTACTTC.

This clone was seen only a few times. This chain joins TRBV29-1 and TRBJ2-5; TRBD1 aligns across 9 bases. V dropped 5 bases and J dropped 11; count of bases not matched to a gene: 6. Germline loops: CDR1 SQVTM, CDR2 ANQGSEA. The CDR3 is 11 residues long. Here the CDR3 reads CSVHRDRAQYF. Here the CDR3 DNA reads TGCAGCGTTCACCGGGACAGGGCTCAGTACTTC.

CDR3 nucleotide sequence: TGTGCCAGCACCCGAGGCGACGAGCAGTACTTC. Translated, it gives CASTRGDEQYF. The chain recombines TRBV7-6 with TRBJ2-7, with no clear D. Trimming removed 7 bases at V and 5 bases at J, with 9 bases between. The CDR3 sequence is 11 residues long. Germline CDR1 reads SGHVS; CDR2 reads FNYEAQ.

This clone came up a few times. This sequence joins TRBV6-5 and TRBJ1-4; the D is unclear. The CDR3 runs 15 residues. V lost 7 bases and J lost 4, with 16 bases in between. Germline lookup yields CDR1 MNHEY and CDR2 SVGAGI. The CDR3 DNA sequence: TGTGCCAGCAAAATGGGCCGAGGGATTAATGAAAAACTGTTTTTT. It is translated as CASKMGRGINEKLFF.

The V and J genes are TRBV29-1 and TRBJ2-7; TRBD2 matches at 8 bases. The CDR3 loop spans 18 amino acids. V lost 0 bases, J lost 2 bases, and 15 bases stayed unmatched. The germline CDR1 and CDR2 sequences are SQVTM and ANQGSEA. This chain's CDR3 is CSVEDRGMGLVKTYEQYF. CDR3 sequence (DNA): TGCAGCGTTGAAGATAGGGGCATGGGACTAGTTAAAACCTACGAGCAGTACTTC.

The chain employs TRBV28 and TRBJ2-3, with 10 bases lining up with TRBD1. This CDR3 comprises 14 residues. Germline V CDR1 and CDR2: MDHEN, SYDVKM. Trimming cost V 8 bases and J 10 bases; bases outside gene matches: 12. The CDR3 protein is CASHQRDRGGAQYF. CDR3 DNA sequence: TGTGCCAGCCATCAAAGGGACAGGGGAGGGGCGCAGTATTTT. Drawing the rest from reference TRBV28 and TRBJ2-3, the complete variable domain is DVKVTQSSRYLVKRTGEKVFLECVQDMDHENMFWYRQDPGLGLRLIYFSYDVKMKEKGDIPEGYSVSREKKERFSLILESASTNQTSMYLCASHQRDRGGAQYFGPGTRLTVL.

The CDR3 loop reads CASSQDLVGTDTQYF. Written as DNA, the CDR3 is TGTGCCAGCAGCCAAGATTTAGTGGGCACAGATACGCAGTATTTT. J is TRBJ2-3 and V is TRBV4-2; D is uncertain. CDR3 size: 15 residues. The V end was cut by 0 bases, the J end by 1 base, with 8 bases between. Germline-derived CDR1 and CDR2 are LGHNA and YNFKEQ.

This chain links TRBV6-5 with TRBJ2-5, with 11 bases that match TRBD2. Per the germline V gene, CDR1 is MNHEY and CDR2 is SVGAGI. The CDR3 is made up of 16 amino acids. The J segment lost 3 bases and the V segment lost 2 bases, leaving 5 bases of the junction unmatched. The CDR3 here is CASSYELAGAKETQYF. In DNA form, the CDR3 reads TGTGCCAGCAGTTACGAACTAGCGGGGGCCAAAGAGACCCAGTACTTC.

This clone was recorded once. The chain links TRBV6-5 to TRBJ1-2; tentative D call: TRBD1 (6 bases). The V end was cut by 6 bases, the J end by 5 bases, with 10 bases between. Germline assignment: CDR1 MNHEY and CDR2 SVGAGI. The CDR3 consists of 12 residues. The CDR3 sequence is CASRKQGYGYTF. Here the CDR3 DNA reads TGTGCCAGCAGGAAACAGGGTTATGGCTACACCTTC.

The chain links TRBV10-3 to TRBJ2-7; TRBD1 aligns across 8 bases. Germline V gene data show CDR1 as ENHRY and CDR2 as SYGVKD. The CDR3 is made up of 13 amino acids. V was pared by 8 bases and J by 5 bases, with 8 bases of the junction left unmatched. The DNA of the CDR3 is TGTGCCATCCGGGACAGGCCACCCAACGAGCAGTACTTC. Amino acid sequence: CAIRDRPPNEQYF.

This clone was counted once. This chain uses TRBV6-1 with TRBJ2-7; no clear D. V dropped 0 bases and J dropped 0 bases, with 9 bases sitting between them. The CDR3 loop spans 15 amino acids. The germline gives CDR1 MNHNS, CDR2 SASEGT. CDR3 in DNA: TGTGCCAGCAGTGAAGCGTGGGCGAGCTCCTACGAGCAGTACTTC. It yields the protein CASSEAWASSYEQYF.

The V gene is TRBV18, the J gene TRBJ2-3; 8 bases map to TRBD2. Looked up from germline, CDR1 is KGHSH and CDR2 is LQKENI. Germline trimming cut 3 bases from V and 2 bases from J; bases unmatched to any gene: 4. The CDR3 contains 15 residues. CDR3 nucleotides: TGTGCCAGCTCACCCCAGCGGGAGACCACAGATACGCAGTATTTT. Translating gives CASSPQRETTDTQYF.

The chain recombines TRBV5-4 with TRBJ1-4, with no clear D. This CDR3 is built from 16 residues. Trimming shortened V by 2 bases and J by 2 bases, and 13 bases separated the two germline ends. Per the germline V gene, CDR1 is SGHNT and CDR2 is YYREEE (reference sequence). In nucleotides, the CDR3 is TGTGCCAGCAGCTTTAGCATGTCGGCGACTAATGAAAAACTGTTTTTT. Its translation: CASSFSMSATNEKLFF.

This clone was detected only a few times. The genes are TRBV5-1 and TRBJ1-3, with a possible D match to TRBD1 (6 bases). Germline CDR1 SGHRS, CDR2 YFSETQ. CDR3 length: 14 residues. V was shortened by 4 bases and J by 2 bases, with 10 bases between the two germline ends. The CDR3 coding sequence is TGCGCCAGCAGCGCACAGGGTACTGGAAACACCATATATTTT. Protein: CASSAQGTGNTIYF.

The chain is built from TRBV5-6 and TRBJ2-3; TRBD2 matches 12 bases. Germline trimming cut 7 bases from V and 4 bases from J; bases unmatched to any gene: 7. In germline, CDR1 is SGHDT, CDR2 YYEEEE. The CDR3 contains 15 residues. CDR3 region: CASSRLAGVADTQYF. As DNA, the CDR3 is TGTGCCAGCTCCCGACTAGCGGGAGTGGCAGATACGCAGTATTTT.

The chain joins TRBV11-1 to TRBJ1-1; D is possibly TRBD1 (6 bases). The CDR3 is 14 amino acids. CDR1 SGHAT and CDR2 FQDESV come from the germline V gene (reference sequence). Trimming took 5 bases from V and 1 from J, leaving 11 bases between them. CDR3 sequence (DNA): TGTGCCAGCAGCGCCCGGACAGCGAACACTGAAGCTTTCTTT. This gives the protein CASSARTANTEAFF.

The chain joins TRBV29-1 to TRBJ2-5, with a tentative D call TRBD2 (6 bases). The germline CDR1 and CDR2 sequences are SQVTM and ANQGSEA. Trimming pared 3 bases from V and 2 bases from J, leaving 13 bases between. This CDR3 has 14 residues. CDR3 in DNA: TGCAGCGTTGACTACGGGGAGGTTCAAGAGACCCAGTACTTC. Its translation is CSVDYGEVQETQYF.

CDR3 protein: CASSARTGEVTEAFF. Written as DNA, the CDR3 is TGTGCCAGCTCAGCCCGGACAGGGGAGGTCACTGAAGCTTTCTTT. The rearrangement links TRBV18 to TRBJ1-1, with 9 bases matching TRBD1. There are 15 residues in the CDR3. Trimming removed 5 bases from V and 4 bases from J; junction bases left unmatched: 8. Germline V CDR1 and CDR2: KGHSH, LQKENI.

V and J are TRBV30 and TRBJ2-3, with 9 bases fitting TRBD2. The germline V gene has CDR1 GTSNPN and CDR2 SVGIG (reference sequence). CDR3 length: 16 amino acids. V trimming: 1 base; J trimming: 3 bases; junction bases outside the gene matches: 8. The CDR3 region has the DNA TGTGCCTGGAGTGCCCTCCCTAGCGGGAAAACAGATACGCAGTATTTT. This gives the protein CAWSALPSGKTDTQYF.